The clone carrying this TCR beta chain was observed at least ten times. Antigen unknown. Trimming removed 0 bases at V and 3 bases at J, with 12 bases between. The CDR3 has 14 amino acids. The germline gives CDR1 GTSNPN, CDR2 SVGIG (reference sequence). Sequencing libraries for TCR beta were prepared with iRepertoire HTBI primers and Arm-PCR of CDR3 regions. Via MiXCR, TCRdb re-called the multiplex PCR reads, giving one row per CDR3 protein. The sample holds roughly 500,000 distinct CDR3 sequences, 20% to 25% seen once. This record comes from a study of regulatory T cells in long-lasting Graves disease. General study findings and limits: Persistent Graves' patients showed less TCR diversity than newly diagnosed ones. The sample size was small, and this may have reduced accuracy. Repertoires from persistent disease leaned toward TRBV28, TRBJ1-2 and TRBJ2-5.

The time point denotes: persistent/refractory GD, antithyroid drugs over 5 years with positive TRAb. After RNA was extracted from PBMCs, the TCR library was made from it. Those enrolled as patients came out of an endocrinology department in Xi'an, China. The TCR comes from a female donor with Graves disease. The material was peripheral blood mononuclear cells (PBMCs), obtained when the disease was refractory, from a patient treated with antithyroid drugs. This chain joins TRBV30 and TRBJ2-7; D is uncertain. CDR3 residues: CAWSVVGRFYEQYF. In DNA form, the CDR3 reads TGTGCCTGGAGTGTCGTAGGCAGATTCTACGAGCAGTACTTC.